A selection of T cell receptor beta chains follows, all from one sample in a study of technical replicates of blood from a few donors. Measured with immunoSEQ multiplex PCR; TCRdb has only the in-frame clones, and not every one. The data hold 75,000 to 95,000 clones, with roughly 95% observed a single time. Sample: T cells isolated from PBMCs. The receptors here all came from a human donor in good health. The CDR3 runs from the conserved cysteine through the conserved F or W. The D gene is left open where the match is weak. Rows give clone size only sometimes, using once, few, many, or a class for an expanded clone.

>TRBD1|TRBV6-6|NA|TRBJ1-5
CAISNRGGQPQHF
TGTGCCATTTCCAACAGGGGAGGTCAGCCCCAGCATTTT
>TRBD2|TRBV5-1|many|TRBJ2-1
CASSRTSGSSYNEQFF
TGCGCCAGCAGTCGGACTAGCGGGAGCTCCTACAATGAGCAGTTCTTC
>TRBD2|TRBV5-8|NA|TRBJ2-7
CASSLVEREYEQYF
TGTGCCAGCAGCTTGGTGGAGCGGGAATACGAGCAGTACTTC
>NA|TRBV10-3|NA|TRBJ1-1
CAIKSGDTEAFF
TGTGCCATCAAGTCAGGGGACACTGAAGCTTTCTTT
>TRBD2|TRBV10-1|NA|TRBJ2-3
CASSEVRLAGDTDTQYF
TGCGCCAGCAGTGAGGTTCGACTAGCGGGAGATACAGATACGCAGTATTTT
>NA|TRBV19|NA|TRBJ2-7
CASSIARLTHYEQYF
TGTGCCAGTAGTATAGCACGCCTAACTCACTACGAGCAGTACTTC
>NA|TRBV28|NA|TRBJ2-6
CASTEKGGAGANVLTF
TGTGCCAGCACCGAAAAGGGGGGGGCTGGGGCCAACGTCCTGACTTTC
>TRBD1|TRBV19|few|TRBJ1-2
CASSTGQGYGYTF
TGTGCCAGTAGTACAGGACAGGGGTATGGCTACACCTTC
>TRBD2|TRBV10-1|NA|TRBJ2-7
CASRVAGGYEQYF
TGCGCCAGCAGAGTAGCGGGAGGCTACGAGCAGTACTTC
>TRBD1|TRBV19|NA|TRBJ2-1
CASTPRDDRAYNEQFF
TGTGCCAGTACCCCGAGGGATGACAGGGCCTACAATGAGCAGTTCTTC
>TRBD2|TRBV6-6|NA|TRBJ2-7
CASTHGRELYEQYF
TGTGCCAGCACCCACGGGCGGGAGTTATACGAGCAGTACTTC
>NA|TRBV28|NA|TRBJ2-7
CASSLSYYVQYF
TGTGCCAGCAGTTTATCCTATTACGTGCAGTACTTC
>NA|TRBV28|once|TRBJ2-7
CASRLRGPYEQYF
TGTGCCAGCAGGTTAAGGGGTCCCTACGAGCAGTACTTC
>NA|TRBV15|NA|TRBJ2-5
CATSRRDILQETQYF
TGTGCCACCAGCAGGAGGGACATTTTACAAGAGACCCAGTACTTC
>NA|TRBV9|NA|TRBJ2-7
CASSVSGAEWYEQYF
TGTGCCAGCAGCGTCTCAGGGGCAGAATGGTACGAGCAGTACTTC
>NA|TRBV12-5|NA|TRBJ2-2
CASGLVLGGQPGRLNTGELFF
TGTGCTAGTGGTTTGGTACTGGGCGGACAGCCAGGCCGTCTGAACACCGGGGAGCTGTTTTTT
>NA|TRBV14|NA|TRBJ2-1
CASSLGDEQFF
TGTGCCAGCAGCCTAGGAGATGAGCAGTTCTTC
>NA|TRBV6-5|NA|TRBJ2-1
CASSPDNYNEQFF
TGTGCCAGCAGTCCCGACAACTACAATGAGCAGTTCTTC
>TRBD2|TRBV11-3|NA|TRBJ2-2
CASSFRFWGRADGELFF
TGTGCCAGCAGCTTCAGGTTTTGGGGGAGGGCCGACGGGGAGCTGTTTTTT
>NA|TRBV14|NA|TRBJ1-3
CASSRGQKGNTIYF
TGTGCCAGCAGCCGCGGACAGAAAGGAAACACCATATATTTT
>NA|TRBV5-8|NA|TRBJ2-5
CACSTSETQYF
TGTGCCTGCTCAACTTCAGAGACCCAGTACTTC
>NA|TRBV7-2|NA|TRBJ2-2
CASSLVLALTGELFF
TGTGCCAGCAGCTTAGTGCTAGCTCTTACCGGGGAGCTGTTTTTT
>TRBD1|TRBV6-1|NA|TRBJ1-2
CASSSRGQTYGYTF
TGTGCCAGCAGTAGTCGGGGACAGACCTATGGCTACACCTTC
>TRBD2|TRBV5-4|NA|TRBJ2-3
CASSWTAGGVNTQYF
TGTGCCAGCAGCTGGACGGCGGGAGGTGTAAATACGCAGTATTTT
>TRBD2|TRBV7-3|NA|TRBJ2-3
CASSLNGGRDTQYF
TGTGCCAGCAGCTTAAACGGCGGGAGGGACACGCAGTATTTT
>TRBD1|TRBV7-9|NA|TRBJ2-3
CAGSGQVKDTQYF
TGTGCCGGTTCAGGACAGGTTAAAGATACGCAGTATTTT
>NA|TRBV2|NA|TRBJ1-1
CASSEMYSEVRARNAEAFF
TGTGCCAGCAGTGAAATGTATTCGGAGGTGCGGGCTCGGAACGCTGAAGCTTTCTTT
>NA|TRBV28|NA|TRBJ1-4
CASSLLMEKLFF
TGTGCCAGCAGTTTATTAATGGAAAAACTGTTTTTT
>NA|TRBV2|NA|TRBJ1-3
CASSEVEKAGNTIYF
TGTGCCAGCAGTGAAGTGGAGAAGGCTGGAAACACCATATATTTT
>TRBD2|TRBV10-2|NA|TRBJ2-1
CASGMMIGLADYNEQFF
TGCGCCAGCGGAATGATGATTGGACTAGCAGATTACAATGAGCAGTTCTTC
>NA|TRBV19|NA|TRBJ2-2
CASTIIGGYTGELFF
TGTGCCAGTACCATAATAGGGGGATACACCGGGGAGCTGTTTTTT
>TRBD2|TRBV19|NA|TRBJ2-1
CASRGPGGGNEQFF
TGTGCCAGTAGGGGCCCAGGCGGGGGAAATGAGCAGTTCTTC
>TRBD1|TRBV5-1|NA|TRBJ2-1
CATKKGQGIYNEQFF
TGCGCCACCAAGAAGGGACAGGGGATCTACAATGAGCAGTTCTTC
>TRBD1|TRBV5-1|NA|TRBJ2-7
CASSIGGISGEQYF
TGCGCCAGCAGTATAGGGGGCATAAGTGGCGAGCAGTACTTC
>TRBD1|TRBV29-1|NA|TRBJ1-1
CSADTTGAAEAFF
TGCAGCGCAGACACTACAGGGGCCGCTGAAGCTTTCTTT
>TRBD1|TRBV6-1|NA|TRBJ2-7
CATGLDRGPYEQYF
TGTGCCACGGGGCTGGACAGGGGCCCATACGAGCAGTACTTC
>NA|TRBV11-3|NA|TRBJ1-5
CASSLNCYSNQPQHF
TGTGCCAGCAGCTTAAACTGTTATAGCAATCAGCCCCAGCATTTT
>NA|TRBV18|NA|TRBJ1-2
CASSPSVTGSIGYTF
TGTGCCAGCTCACCATCTGTGACAGGTTCGATTGGCTACACCTTC
>TRBD2|TRBV6-6|NA|TRBJ2-7
CASSYWASGYEQYF
TGTGCCAGCAGTTACTGGGCTAGCGGTTACGAGCAGTACTTC
>NA|TRBV7-2|NA|TRBJ2-1
CASSLGSSVDEQFF
TGTGCCAGCAGCTTAGGGTCTAGCGTGGATGAGCAGTTCTTC
>NA|TRBV5-1|once|TRBJ1-1
CASSADSGNTEAFF
TGCGCCAGCAGCGCGGACTCGGGGAACACTGAAGCTTTCTTT
>TRBD2|TRBV10-3|NA|TRBJ2-7
CAISESLLAGGKEQYF
TGTGCCATCAGTGAGTCGTTACTAGCGGGGGGCAAAGAGCAGTACTTC
>TRBD1|TRBV27|NA|TRBJ1-1
CASSYTGGSEAFF
TGTGCCAGCAGTTATACAGGGGGCAGTGAAGCTTTCTTT
>NA|TRBV13|NA|TRBJ2-7
CASSLPRTVSSEQYF
TGTGCCAGCAGCTTACCCAGGACAGTCTCTTCCGAGCAGTACTTC
>TRBD2|TRBV15|few|TRBJ2-1
CAIRSGSYYNEQFF
TGTGCCATTCGCAGCGGGAGCTACTACAATGAGCAGTTCTTC
>TRBD2|TRBV23-1|NA|TRBJ2-5
CASSQPPGGETQYF
TGCGCCAGCAGTCAACCGCCGGGGGGAGAGACCCAGTACTTC
>TRBD2|TRBV27|NA|TRBJ2-7
CASSVLAGYSYEQYF
TGTGCCAGCAGTGTCCTAGCGGGCTACTCCTACGAGCAGTACTTC
>NA|TRBV11-1|few|TRBJ2-5
CASSLEPRLRETQYF
TGTGCCAGCAGCTTAGAGCCGAGGCTACGGGAGACCCAGTACTTC
>TRBD1|TRBV7-9|NA|TRBJ2-1
CASSPVAGTGPYNEQFF
TGTGCCAGCAGTCCGGTAGCCGGGACAGGGCCCTACAATGAGCAGTTCTTC
>NA|TRBV25-1|NA|TRBJ2-7
CASSFSYEQYF
TGTGCCAGCAGTTTCAGCTACGAGCAGTACTTC